The 17 T cell receptor beta chains below come from one sample, sequenced in a study of molecular identifiers for immune sequencing clone quantification (dated by TCRdb to the late 2010s). To prepare the library, PCR was applied. These reads were obtained on an Illumina HiSeq 4000. The public reads were reanalyzed by TCRdb: fastp trimming at Q25, MiXCR alignment, in-frame beta chains only. Entries are consolidated by CDR3 protein sequence, retaining the most common genes and DNA. The sample yields about 640,000 distinct CDR3 sequences; roughly 21% were counted once. In total, the top ten clones hold 0.85% of the sample. Sequenced input: naive CD8+ T cells from blood, with Jurkat cell RNA spiked in. The meaning of the sample's cell subset or site label: FACS-sorted CD8+CD4-CCR7+CD45RA+ naive T cells. The receptors stem from a human donor in good health. Some libraries in this study had Jurkat cell RNA spiked in.

This clonotype was seen a few times. The V call is TRBV6-2 or TRBV6-3, the J call TRBJ2-2, with 9 bases lining up with TRBD1. This CDR3 has 16 residues. Germline V lookup: CDR1 MNHEY, CDR2 SVGEGT. With V trimmed by 6 bases and J by 3 bases, 8 bases remained unmatched. CDR3 sequence: CASRSRDRAYTGELFF. CDR3 DNA: TGTGCCAGCAGGTCCCGGGACAGGGCTTACACCGGGGAGCTGTTTTTT.

This clonotype was found many times. The chain joins TRBV29-1 to TRBJ2-2; TRBD1 or TRBD2 may be the D gene (6 bases each). From germline, CDR1 is SQVTM and CDR2 ANQGSEA. Trimming removed 4 bases from V and 2 bases from J, with 11 bases in between. The CDR3 runs to 14 residues. The DNA of the CDR3 is TGCAGCGTTGGTGGGGGGCCTAACACCGGGGAGCTGTTTTTT. Translation: CSVGGGPNTGELFF.

This clonotype was seen repeatedly, ten times or more. Written as DNA, the CDR3 is TGTGCCAGCAGCTTAGGCGCTGGAGCGGAGCTGAACACCGGGGAGCTGTTTTTT. It codes for CASSLGAGAELNTGELFF. V and J are TRBV13 and TRBJ2-2; TRBD2 might be the D (5 bases). The CDR3 length is 18 residues. V dropped 0 bases and J dropped 1 base, with 15 bases sitting between them. CDR1 is PRHDT and CDR2 is FYEKMQ in the germline V gene (reference sequence).

This clonotype showed up many times. J is TRBJ2-3 and V is TRBV6-2 or TRBV6-3, with 10 bases matching TRBD2. CDR1 and CDR2 from the germline V gene are MNHEY and SVGEGT. The CDR3 is 13 residues long. The V segment lost 7 bases and the J segment 4 bases; nucleotides outside the gene matches: 2. CDR3 residues: CASTGLAADTQYF. The CDR3 nucleotides read TGTGCCAGCACCGGACTAGCGGCAGATACGCAGTATTTT.

This clonotype showed up many times. This rearrangement joins TRBV29-1 to TRBJ1-1; no definite D call. V dropped 4 bases and J dropped 1 base, with 4 bases sitting between them. The CDR3 covers 11 residues. Germline V CDR1 and CDR2: SQVTM, ANQGSEA. The CDR3 DNA is TGCAGCGTTGTAACGAACACTGAAGCTTTCTTT. Translated: CSVVTNTEAFF. The full variable domain, with the rest looked up from reference TRBV29-1 and TRBJ1-1, is SAVISQKPSRDICQRGTSLTIQCQVDSQVTMMFWYRQQPGQSLTLIATANQGSEATYESGFVIDKFPISRPNLTFSTLTVSNMSPEDSSIYLCSVVTNTEAFFGQGTRLTVV.

This chain connects TRBV19 to TRBJ1-6; possibly TRBD1 for D (5 bases). V was pared by 6 bases and J by 8 bases, with 17 bases between. CDR1 LNHDA and CDR2 SQIVND come from the germline V gene (reference sequence). The CDR3 is 15 residues long. CDR3 sequence (DNA): TGTGCCAGTAGCATACGGGGACGGGGCTATTCACCCCTCCACTTT. This gives the protein CASSIRGRGYSPLHF.

This clonotype has ten or more counts. This rearrangement joins TRBV9 to TRBJ1-1, with D perhaps matching TRBD1 (6 bases). Trimming took off 4 bases at V and 0 bases at J, with 10 bases between the two ends. The CDR3 spans 14 residues. Germline V gene lookup returns CDR1 SGDLS and CDR2 YYNGEE. As DNA, the CDR3 is TGTGCCAGCAGCACCGGACAGATGAACACTGAAGCTTTCTTT. It is translated as CASSTGQMNTEAFF.

V and J are TRBV6-6 and TRBJ1-2; no definite D call. V was cut by 3 bases and J by 3 bases, with 14 bases left in between. Per the germline V gene, CDR1 is MNHNY and CDR2 is SVGAGI (reference sequence). The CDR3 sequence is 15 residues long. The CDR3 here is CASSYSPLLDYGYTF. The CDR3, as DNA: TGTGCCAGCAGTTATAGTCCCCTGCTGGACTATGGCTACACCTTC.

This clonotype was recorded a few times. The V gene is TRBV5-5, the J gene TRBJ2-7; D remains ambiguous. V lost 0 bases to trimming and J lost 0 bases, with 10 bases between them. The CDR3 has 15 amino acids. The V gene's germline CDR1 is SGHKS and CDR2 YYEKEE (reference sequence). CDR3: CASSLGPGPSYEQYF. CDR3 in DNA: TGTGCCAGCAGCTTGGGTCCAGGTCCCTCCTACGAGCAGTACTTC.

This clonotype appeared many times. The chain carries TRBV7-9 and TRBJ2-2, with 7 bases that match TRBD1. The CDR3 is 19 amino acids. V gave up 4 bases and J gave up 6 bases; unmatched junction bases: 20. The V gene's germline CDR1 is SEHNR and CDR2 FQNEAQ (reference sequence). The CDR3, as DNA: TGTGCCAGCAGCTCGCTCGAGTTCGCTGGACAGGACACACCCGGGGAGCTGTTTTTT. As protein: CASSSLEFAGQDTPGELFF. The complete variable domain, with remaining parts taken from reference TRBV7-9 and TRBJ2-2, reads DTGVSQNPRHKITKRGQNVTFRCDPISEHNRLYWYRQTLGQGPEFLTYFQNEAQLEKSRLLSDRFSAERPKGSFSTLEIQRTEQGDSAMYLCASSSLEFAGQDTPGELFFGEGSRLTVL.

Ten or more counts support this clonotype. J is TRBJ1-1 and V is TRBV12-3 or TRBV12-4; D remains unclear. Trimming removed 3 bases from V and 5 bases from J, with 13 bases in between. The CDR3 is made up of 14 amino acids. CDR3: CASSLASMGTEAFF. CDR3 nucleotides: TGTGCCAGCAGTTTGGCATCCATGGGGACTGAAGCTTTCTTT.

The V gene is TRBV28, the J gene TRBJ2-7, with 14 bases matching TRBD2. The CDR3 runs to 15 residues. V dropped 3 bases and J dropped 6; count of bases not matched to a gene: 4. CDR1 and CDR2 (germline): MDHEN, SYDVKM. The CDR3: CASSLGLAGVCEQYF. As DNA, the CDR3 is TGTGCCAGCAGTTTGGGACTAGCGGGAGTCTGCGAGCAGTACTTC.

Turning to this clonotype: A much larger clone differs by one base, so this may be a read error. J is TRBJ1-1 and V is TRBV6-5, with D unclear. The CDR3 is 13 residues long. Germline CDR1 is MNHEY and CDR2 is SVGAGI. CDR3 nucleotides: TGTGCCTGCAGTACGACACTGAACACTGAAGCTTTCTTT. Its protein product is CACSTTLNTEAFF.

This clonotype has a single count. Being one base from a much bigger clone, this may be a read error. The chain joins TRBV18 to TRBJ1-4, with D possibly matching TRBD1 (5 bases). With 2 bases removed from V and 5 bases from J, the gap between germline ends came to 9 bases. Germline CDR1 and CDR2: KGHSH and LQKENI. This CDR3 contains 14 residues. DNA for the CDR3: TGTGCCAGCTCACCATGGGGCAGAAATGAAAAACTGTTTTTT. Residues: CASSPWGRNEKLFF. Based on the CDR3 plus reference TRBV18 and TRBJ1-4, the full variable domain is NAGVMQNPRHLVRRRGQEARLRCSPMKGHSHVYWYRQLPEEGLKFMVYLQKENIIDESGMPKERFSAEFPKEGPSILRIQQVVRGDSAAYFCASSPWGRNEKLFFGSGTQLSVL.

The chain joins TRBV19 to TRBJ1-1; the match to TRBD1 covers 7 bases. Trimming took 9 bases from V and 5 from J; bases not matched to a gene: 15. The CDR3 loop spans 15 amino acids. Germline V lookup: CDR1 LNHDA, CDR2 SQIVND (reference sequence). The CDR3 DNA is TGTGCCAGCCGGCCGGGGGACAGCCCTAGGACTGAAGCTTTCTTT. Protein sequence: CASRPGDSPRTEAFF. Full variable domain (remainder filled in from reference TRBV19 and TRBJ1-1): DGGITQSPKYLFRKEGQNVTLSCEQNLNHDAMYWYRQDPGQGLRLIYYSQIVNDFQKGDIAEGYSVSREKKESFPLTVTSAQKNPTAFYLCASRPGDSPRTEAFFGQGTRLTVV.

This clonotype showed up many times. CDR3 sequence (DNA): TGTGCCAGCAGTGACACCCTTCGGCTCTCTGGGGCCAACGTCCTGACTTTC. Translating gives CASSDTLRLSGANVLTF. The rearrangement uses TRBV6-4 and TRBJ2-6; no clear D gene. The CDR3 contains 17 residues. With 2 bases removed from V and 0 bases from J, the gap between germline ends came to 11 bases. The V gene's germline CDR1 is MRHNA and CDR2 SNTAGT.

This clonotype was recorded at least ten times. The chain is built from TRBV28 and TRBJ2-2; no reliable D call. The CDR3 contains 11 residues. The germline V and J ends were trimmed by 3 bases and 15 bases, with 11 bases remaining between them. Germline V lookup: CDR1 MDHEN, CDR2 SYDVKM. CDR3 nucleotides: TGTGCCAGCAGTTTCGATTCCAAGGTGTTTTTT. Translation gives CASSFDSKVFF.